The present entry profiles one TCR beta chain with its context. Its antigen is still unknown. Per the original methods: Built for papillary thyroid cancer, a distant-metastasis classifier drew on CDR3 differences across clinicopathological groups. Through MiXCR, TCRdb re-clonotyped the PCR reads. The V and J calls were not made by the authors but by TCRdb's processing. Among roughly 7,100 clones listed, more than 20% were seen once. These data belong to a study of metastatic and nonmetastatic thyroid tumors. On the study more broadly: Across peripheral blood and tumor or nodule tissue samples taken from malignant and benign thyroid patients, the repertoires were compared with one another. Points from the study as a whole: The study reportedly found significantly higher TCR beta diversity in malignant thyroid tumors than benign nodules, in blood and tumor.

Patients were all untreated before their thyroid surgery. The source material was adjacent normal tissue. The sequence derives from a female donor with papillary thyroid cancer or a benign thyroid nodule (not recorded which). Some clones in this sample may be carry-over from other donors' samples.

CDR3 loop: CAWSVQGSRGQGYTF. The CDR3 DNA reads TGTGCCTGGAGTGTACAAGGGTCCCGGGGGCAAGGCTACACCTTC. This chain joins TRBV30 and TRBJ1-2; tentatively, D is TRBD1 (6 bases). CDR1 is GTSNPN and CDR2 is SVGIG in the germline V gene (reference sequence). The CDR3 length is 15 residues. V was clipped by 0 bases and J by 8 bases, with 19 bases between them.